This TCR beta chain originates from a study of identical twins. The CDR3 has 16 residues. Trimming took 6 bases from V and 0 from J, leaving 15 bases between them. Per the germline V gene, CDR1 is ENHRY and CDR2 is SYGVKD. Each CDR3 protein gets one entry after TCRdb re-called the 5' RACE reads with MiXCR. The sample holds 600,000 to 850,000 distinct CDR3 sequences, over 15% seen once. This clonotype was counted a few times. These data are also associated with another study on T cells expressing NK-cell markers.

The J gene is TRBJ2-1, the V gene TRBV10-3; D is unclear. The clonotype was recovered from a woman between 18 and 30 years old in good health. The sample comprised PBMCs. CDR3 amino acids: CAIRVGRVGSYNEQFF. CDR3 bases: TGTGCCATCAGAGTTGGTAGGGTGGGCTCCTACAATGAGCAGTTCTTC.